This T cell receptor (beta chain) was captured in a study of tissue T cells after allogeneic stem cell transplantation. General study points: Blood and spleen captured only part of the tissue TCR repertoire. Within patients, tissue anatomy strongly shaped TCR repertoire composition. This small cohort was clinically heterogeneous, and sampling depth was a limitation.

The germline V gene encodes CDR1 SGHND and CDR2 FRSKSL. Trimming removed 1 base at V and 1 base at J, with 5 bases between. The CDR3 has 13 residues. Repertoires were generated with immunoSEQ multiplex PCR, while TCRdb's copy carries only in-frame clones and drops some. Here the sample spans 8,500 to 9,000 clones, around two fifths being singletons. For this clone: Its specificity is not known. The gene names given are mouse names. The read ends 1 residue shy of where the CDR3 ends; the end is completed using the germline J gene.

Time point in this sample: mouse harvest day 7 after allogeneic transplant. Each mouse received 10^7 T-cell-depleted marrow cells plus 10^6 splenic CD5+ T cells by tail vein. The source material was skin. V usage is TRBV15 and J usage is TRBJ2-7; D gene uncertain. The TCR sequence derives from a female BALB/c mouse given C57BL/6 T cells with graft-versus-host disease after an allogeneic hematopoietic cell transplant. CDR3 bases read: TGTGCCAGCAGTTTAGAGTGGTCCTATGAACAGTAC. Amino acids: CASSLEWSYEQY. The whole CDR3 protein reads CASSLEWSYEQYF.